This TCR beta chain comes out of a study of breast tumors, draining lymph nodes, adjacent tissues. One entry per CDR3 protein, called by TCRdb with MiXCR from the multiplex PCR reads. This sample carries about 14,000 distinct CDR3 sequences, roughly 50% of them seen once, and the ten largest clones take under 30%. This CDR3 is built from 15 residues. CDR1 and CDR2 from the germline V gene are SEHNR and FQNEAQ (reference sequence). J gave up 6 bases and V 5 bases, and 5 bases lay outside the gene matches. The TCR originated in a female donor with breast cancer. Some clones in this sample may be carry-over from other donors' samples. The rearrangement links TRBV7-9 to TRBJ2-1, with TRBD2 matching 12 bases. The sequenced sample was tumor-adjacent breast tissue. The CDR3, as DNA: TGTGCCAGCAGCGGGCTAGCGGGAGGGCCCAATGAGCAGTTCTTC. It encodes CASSGLAGGPNEQFF.